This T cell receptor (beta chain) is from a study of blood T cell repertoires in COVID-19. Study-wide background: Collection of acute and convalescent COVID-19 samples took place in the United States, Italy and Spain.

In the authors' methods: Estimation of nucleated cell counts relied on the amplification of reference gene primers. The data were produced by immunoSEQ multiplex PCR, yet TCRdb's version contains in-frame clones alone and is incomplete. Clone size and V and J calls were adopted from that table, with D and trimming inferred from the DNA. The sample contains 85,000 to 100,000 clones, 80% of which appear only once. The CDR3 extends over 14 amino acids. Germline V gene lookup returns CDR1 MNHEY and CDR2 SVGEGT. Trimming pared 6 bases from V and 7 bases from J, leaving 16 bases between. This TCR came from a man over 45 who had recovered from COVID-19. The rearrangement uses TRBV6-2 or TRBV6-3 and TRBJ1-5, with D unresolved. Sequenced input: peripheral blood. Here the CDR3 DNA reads TGTGCCAGCAGCTCGCACCTAGCAGAGCAGCCCCAGCATTTT. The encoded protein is CASSSHLAEQPQHF.